These 24 T cell receptor beta chains originate from one sample sequenced in a study of cytomegalovirus exposure and HLA in healthy donors. A multiplex PCR was run with 60 Vbeta primers and 13 Jbeta primers. TCRdb's copy holds only in-frame clones and misses some; the assay was immunoSEQ multiplex PCR. This sample has under 200,000 clones; around 74% occur once, and the top ten carry approximately 3.4%. The sequencing input was PBMCs. The receptors come from a female donor in good health and CMV-seronegative.

This chain links TRBV18 with TRBJ2-1; tentative D call: TRBD2 (5 bases). V was shortened by 1 base and J by 9 bases, with 10 bases between the two germline ends. The CDR3 is 13 residues long. Germline CDR1 reads KGHSH; CDR2 reads LQKENI. For the CDR3, the DNA is TGTGCCAGCTCACCACGGGAGAGAGGTGAGCAGTTCTTC. It translates to CASSPRERGEQFF. The whole variable domain, remainder taken from reference TRBV18 and TRBJ2-1, is NAGVMQNPRHLVRRRGQEARLRCSPMKGHSHVYWYRQLPEEGLKFMVYLQKENIIDESGMPKERFSAEFPKEGPSILRIQQVVRGDSAAYFCASSPRERGEQFFGPGTRLTVL.

About this clone: At one of its ends the junction is not consistent with the germline gene, which may arise from a read error. The V and J genes are TRBV14 and TRBJ1-5; a weak D match, TRBD1 (6 bases). This CDR3 comprises 15 residues. The germline gives CDR1 SGHDN, CDR2 FVKESK. This CDR3 reads CSRGPTGPSNQPQHF. CDR3 sequence (DNA): TGTTCCAGAGGCCCGACAGGTCCGAGCAATCAGCCCCAGCATTTT. Using reference TRBV14 and TRBJ1-5 for the parts outside the CDR3, the full variable domain is EAGVTQFPSHSVIEKGQTVTLRCDPISGHDNLYWYRRVMGKEIKFLLHFVKESKQDESGMPNNRFLAERTGGTYSTLKVQPAELEDSGVYFCSRGPTGPSNQPQHFGDGTRLSIL.

V and J are TRBV19 and TRBJ1-5; 9 bases are shared with TRBD1. The CDR3 length is 15 residues. V gave up 3 bases and J gave up 2 bases; unmatched junction bases: 2. Germline V gene sequence: CDR1 LNHDA, CDR2 SQIVND (reference sequence). CDR3 sequence: CASSIRDRGNQPQHF. The CDR3 DNA is TGTGCCAGTAGTATCCGGGACAGGGGCAATCAGCCCCAGCATTTT.

V is TRBV5-4 and J is TRBJ2-1; 10 nucleotides line up with TRBD1. The CDR3 runs to 16 residues. Per germline, CDR1 SGHNT and CDR2 YYREEE (reference sequence). With 4 bases clipped from V and 2 bases from J, the junction kept 6 bases outside the gene matches. Here the CDR3 DNA reads TGTGCCAGCAGCCCGCCGACAGGGGGCCCCTACAATGAGCAGTTCTTC. It translates to CASSPPTGGPYNEQFF.

The gene calls are TRBV30 and TRBJ1-5; a possible D gene is TRBD1 (5 bases). CDR1 and CDR2 from the germline V gene are GTSNPN and SVGIG (reference sequence). Trimming removed 4 bases at V and 7 bases at J, with 11 bases between. The CDR3 spans 12 residues. CDR3 coding DNA: TGTGCCTGGACCAAGGGGAACCAGCCCCAGCATTTT. Amino acids: CAWTKGNQPQHF.

This clone was seen only once. V and J are TRBV21-1 and TRBJ2-5; the D call of TRBD1 is as the table states it, not checked on the DNA. TRBV21-1 is labeled a pseudogene. This CDR3 has 14 amino acids. In nucleotides, the CDR3 is TGTGCCAGCAGCACCAGGACAGGACAAGAGACCCAGTACTTC. Amino acids: CASSTRTGQETQYF.

This sequence joins TRBV19 and TRBJ2-7; the match to TRBD2 covers 8 bases. Germline CDR1 is LNHDA and CDR2 is SQIVND (reference sequence). This CDR3 comprises 13 residues. This CDR3 reads CDKAGAGTYEQYF. The DNA of the CDR3 is TGTGACAAAGCGGGGGCCGGTACCTACGAGCAGTACTTC.

This clone was seen more than once but under ten times. The chain is built from TRBV7-2 and TRBJ1-3; 8 nucleotides line up with TRBD1. Germline assignment: CDR1 SGHTA and CDR2 FQGNSA. The CDR3 consists of 13 residues. J lost 7 bases, V lost 5 bases, and 4 bases had no gene match. CDR3 in DNA: TGTGCCAGCAGCCGGACAGGGAGCAACACCATATATTTT. This codes for CASSRTGSNTIYF.

This clone occurred a few times. The V gene is TRBV7-9, the J gene TRBJ2-4; D may be TRBD1 (6 bases). Germline lookup yields CDR1 SEHNR and CDR2 FQNEAQ (reference sequence). CDR3 length equals 16 residues. Trimming shortened V by 2 bases and J by 8 bases, and 19 bases separated the two germline ends. Here the CDR3 reads CASSLSTGYVRDIQYF. The CDR3 DNA follows: TGTGCCAGCAGCTTATCAACAGGGTATGTGAGAGACATTCAGTACTTC. The entire variable domain, with the rest obtained from reference TRBV7-9 and TRBJ2-4, is as follows: DTGVSQNPRHKITKRGQNVTFRCDPISEHNRLYWYRQTLGQGPEFLTYFQNEAQLEKSRLLSDRFSAERPKGSFSTLEIQRTEQGDSAMYLCASSLSTGYVRDIQYFGAGTRLSVL.

The rearrangement uses TRBV5-1 and TRBJ2-7; 11 positions match TRBD1. The V gene's germline CDR1 is SGHRS and CDR2 YFSETQ. After removal of 3 bases from V and 3 bases from J, the junction contained 8 bases not matched to a gene. This CDR3 comprises 16 residues. CDR3 sequence reads: CASSYSRGTGGYEQYF. The CDR3, as DNA: TGCGCCAGCAGCTACTCCCGGGGGACAGGGGGCTACGAGCAGTACTTC.

This clone was detected only once. This chain joins TRBV6-5 and TRBJ1-2; 7 bases are shared with TRBD1. Germline V lookup: CDR1 MNHEY, CDR2 SVGAGI. V was pared by 6 bases and J by 7 bases, with 5 bases of the junction left unmatched. The CDR3 is 12 residues long. This CDR3 is CASRIPGGGYTF. The CDR3 DNA sequence: TGTGCCAGCAGGATACCAGGGGGTGGCTACACCTTC.

V and J are TRBV6-6 and TRBJ2-7; 8 bases map to TRBD1. This CDR3 region has 15 residues. J gave up 5 bases and V 5 bases, and 11 bases lay outside the gene matches. CDR1 is MNHNY and CDR2 is SVGAGI in the germline V gene (reference sequence). The CDR3 region is CASSPRGQGSNEQYF. CDR3 sequence (DNA): TGTGCCAGCAGTCCCCGTGGACAGGGTTCCAACGAGCAGTACTTC.

The rearrangement joins TRBV5-1 to TRBJ2-7; 8 nucleotides line up with TRBD1. This CDR3 has 15 amino acids. CDR1 and CDR2 from the germline V gene are SGHRS and YFSETQ. V shed 4 bases, J shed 2 bases, and the junction held 8 bases outside the gene matches. CDR3 loop: CASSVLGTGAYEQYF. CDR3 nucleotide sequence: TGCGCCAGCAGCGTTCTCGGGACAGGAGCCTACGAGCAGTACTTC.

The V gene is TRBV9, the J gene TRBJ2-7; tentatively, D is TRBD2 (5 bases). Deletions cut 4 bases from V and 5 bases from J, with 22 bases between. CDR3 length equals 16 residues. Germline V gene data show CDR1 as SGDLS and CDR2 as YYNGEE. The CDR3: CASSPTRVSLADEQYF. Written as DNA, the CDR3 is TGTGCCAGCAGCCCCACGAGGGTCTCCCTGGCCGACGAGCAGTACTTC. The full variable domain, completed using reference TRBV9 and TRBJ2-7, is DSGVTQTPKHLITATGQRVTLRCSPRSGDLSVYWYQQSLDQGLQFLIQYYNGEERAKGNILERFSAQQFPDLHSELNLSSLELGDSALYFCASSPTRVSLADEQYFGPGTRLTVT.

V is TRBV6-5 and J is TRBJ2-4; the match to TRBD1 covers 7 bases. The CDR3 extends over 12 amino acids. Trimming cost V 10 bases and J 6 bases; bases outside gene matches: 6. In germline, CDR1 is MNHEY, CDR2 SVGAGI. The CDR3 reads CATSTGTNIQYF. CDR3 bases: TGTGCCACCTCGACAGGGACAAACATTCAGTACTTC.

The rearrangement uses TRBV2 and TRBJ2-7; 12 bases agree with TRBD1. The CDR3 has 15 residues. J was trimmed by 7 bases and V by 2 bases; bases with no gene match: 6. Looked up from germline, CDR1 is SNHLY and CDR2 is FYNNEI. CDR3 nucleotides: TGTGCCAGCAGTGAACCGGGACAGGGGGCGGGGGAGCAGTACTTC. Translated, it gives CASSEPGQGAGEQYF. The full variable domain, completed using reference TRBV2 and TRBJ2-7, is EPEVTQTPSHQVTQMGQEVILRCVPISNHLYFYWYRQILGQKVEFLVSFYNNEISEKSEIFDDQFSVERPDGSNFTLKIRSTKLEDSAMYFCASSEPGQGAGEQYFGPGTRLTVT.

The genes are TRBV19 and TRBJ1-4; D is possibly TRBD1 (6 bases). The germline V gene encodes CDR1 LNHDA and CDR2 SQIVND (reference sequence). Trimming left V 0 bases short and J 7 bases short, with 9 bases between. The CDR3 is made up of 14 amino acids. The CDR3 coding sequence is TGTGCCAGTAGTATAGACAGGGGTGGTGAAAAACTGTTTTTT. It encodes CASSIDRGGEKLFF.

This chain uses TRBV19 with TRBJ2-1; 12 positions agree with TRBD2. CDR3 length: 14 amino acids. From germline, CDR1 is LNHDA and CDR2 SQIVND (reference sequence). Trimming removed 11 bases from V and 4 bases from J; junction bases left unmatched: 6. The CDR3 is CAARTSGEYNEQFF. CDR3 in DNA: TGTGCCGCCAGGACTAGCGGGGAATACAATGAGCAGTTCTTC. The full variable domain, in which reference TRBV19 and TRBJ2-1 provide the parts outside the CDR3, is DGGITQSPKYLFRKEGQNVTLSCEQNLNHDAMYWYRQDPGQGLRLIYYSQIVNDFQKGDIAEGYSVSREKKESFPLTVTSAQKNPTAFYLCAARTSGEYNEQFFGPGTRLTVL.

The V and J genes are TRBV5-4 and TRBJ1-3; D gene unclear. V dropped 0 bases and J dropped 3 bases, with 7 bases sitting between them. This CDR3 has 14 residues. Looked up from germline, CDR1 is SGHNT and CDR2 is YYREEE (reference sequence). CDR3 protein: CASSLVSDGNTIYF. CDR3 bases: TGTGCCAGCAGCTTGGTTTCAGATGGAAACACCATATATTTT.

The chain couples TRBV9 to TRBJ1-1; 7 nucleotides match TRBD1. The CDR3 is 16 amino acids. From germline, CDR1 is SGDLS and CDR2 YYNGEE. The junction had 13 bases not matched to a gene; V was cut back by 4 bases and J by 4 bases. The CDR3, as DNA: TGTGCCAGCAGCCCATCGGGAGGGGGCATGATCACTGAAGCTTTCTTT. Residues: CASSPSGGGMITEAFF.

This clone was seen only once. This chain connects TRBV7-3 to TRBJ2-5; D gene ambiguous. CDR3 length equals 14 residues. The germline V and J ends were trimmed by 2 bases and 4 bases, with 11 bases remaining between them. Germline V gives CDR1 SGHTA, CDR2 FQGTGA. The CDR3: CASSLGPLGETQYF. The CDR3 nucleotides read TGTGCCAGCAGCTTAGGTCCCCTAGGAGAGACCCAGTACTTC. The whole variable domain, filled in from reference TRBV7-3 and TRBJ2-5, reads GAGVSQTPSNKVTEKGKYVELRCDPISGHTALYWYRQSLGQGPEFLIYFQGTGAADDSGLPNDRFFAVRPEGSVSTLKIQRTERGDSAVYLCASSLGPLGETQYFGPGTRLLVL.

This chain uses TRBV14 with TRBJ1-6, with 7 bases fitting TRBD1. Trimming at V came to 3 bases and at J to 5 bases, leaving 4 bases not matched to a gene. This CDR3 is built from 15 residues. CDR1 is SGHDN and CDR2 is FVKESK in the germline V gene. CDR3 coding DNA: TGTGCCAGCAGCCATCCGACAGGGAATAATTCACCCCTCCACTTT. This codes for CASSHPTGNNSPLHF.

This sequence joins TRBV7-9 and TRBJ1-2; D is undetermined. The CDR3 has 14 residues. Trimming shortened V by 1 base and J by 3 bases, and 9 bases separated the two germline ends. Germline V CDR1 and CDR2: SEHNR, FQNEAQ (reference sequence). The CDR3 bases are TGTGCCAGCAGCTTAGGGCAGTCTTACTATGGCTACACCTTC. Its translation is CASSLGQSYYGYTF.

The chain employs TRBV6-1 and TRBJ2-7; the D gene is possibly TRBD2 (7 bases). The CDR3 length is 15 residues. Trimming pared 6 bases from V and 1 base from J, leaving 16 bases between. Germline V CDR1 and CDR2: MNHNS, SASEGT. The DNA of the CDR3 is TGTGCCAGCAGCGAACAGGGACTACTTTCCTACGAGCAGTACTTC. Translation: CASSEQGLLSYEQYF.